This TCR beta chain emerged from a study of cytomegalovirus exposure and HLA in healthy donors. On the study more broadly: Out of fewer than 500 genotyped donors, about 80% belonged to the Caucasian-associated ancestry cluster.

Germline V gene lookup returns CDR1 SQVTM and CDR2 ANQGSEA. The V gene end was trimmed by 6 bases and the J gene end by 3 bases; junction bases not matched to a gene: 5. The CDR3 totals 13 residues. The study, taken as a whole, reports: The productive fraction for most TCR beta V segments was about 90% or about 30% in an earlier analysis. A later analysis revealed that TCR association rates differed between HLA loci, peaking at DRB1 and bottoming out at HLA-C.

Primers included in the PCR were 60 Vbeta and 13 Jbeta primers. Clones were sequenced by immunoSEQ multiplex PCR, and TCRdb holds only the in-frame ones, with some missing. Among approximately 88,000 clones, about 78% were seen once, and the ten largest hold over 4.5%. Remarks on this clone: The antigen remains unidentified.

This sequence was found in a man between 18 and 29 years old in good health and CMV-seropositive. This rearrangement joins TRBV29-1 to TRBJ1-5; 7 bases are shared with TRBD1. The sequenced material came from PBMCs. CDR3 sequence reads: CSVWTGDNQPQHF. The CDR3 bases are TGCAGCGTCTGGACAGGCGACAATCAGCCCCAGCATTTT. Using reference TRBV29-1 and TRBJ1-5 for the parts outside the CDR3, the full variable domain is SAVISQKPSRDICQRGTSLTIQCQVDSQVTMMFWYRQQPGQSLTLIATANQGSEATYESGFVIDKFPISRPNLTFSTLTVSNMSPEDSSIYLCSVWTGDNQPQHFGDGTRLSIL.